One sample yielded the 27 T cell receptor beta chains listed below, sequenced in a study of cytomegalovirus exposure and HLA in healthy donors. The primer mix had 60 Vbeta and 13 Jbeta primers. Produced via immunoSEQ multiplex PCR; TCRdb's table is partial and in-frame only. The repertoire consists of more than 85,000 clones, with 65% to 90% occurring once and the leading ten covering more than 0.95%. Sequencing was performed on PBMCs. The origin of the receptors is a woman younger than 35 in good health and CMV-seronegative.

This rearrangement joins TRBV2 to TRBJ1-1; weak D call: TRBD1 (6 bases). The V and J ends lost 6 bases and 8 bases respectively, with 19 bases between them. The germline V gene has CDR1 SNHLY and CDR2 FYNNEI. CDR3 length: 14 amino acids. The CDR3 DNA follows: TGTGCCAGCAGATCAGGAAGGGGGATCCTGGAAGCTTTCTTT. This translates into CASRSGRGILEAFF.

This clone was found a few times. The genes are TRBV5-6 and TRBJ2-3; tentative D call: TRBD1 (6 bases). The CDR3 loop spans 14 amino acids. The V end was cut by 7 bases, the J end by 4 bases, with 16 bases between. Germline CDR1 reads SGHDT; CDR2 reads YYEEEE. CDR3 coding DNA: TGTGCCAGCGGATATCTACAGGGACCAGATACGCAGTATTTT. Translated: CASGYLQGPDTQYF.

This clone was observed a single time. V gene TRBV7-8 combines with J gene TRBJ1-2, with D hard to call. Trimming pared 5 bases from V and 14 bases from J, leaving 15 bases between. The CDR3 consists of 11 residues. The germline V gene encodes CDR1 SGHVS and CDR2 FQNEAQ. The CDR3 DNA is TGTGCCAGCAGCAGAGGGCATAACATGACCTTC. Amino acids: CASSRGHNMTF.

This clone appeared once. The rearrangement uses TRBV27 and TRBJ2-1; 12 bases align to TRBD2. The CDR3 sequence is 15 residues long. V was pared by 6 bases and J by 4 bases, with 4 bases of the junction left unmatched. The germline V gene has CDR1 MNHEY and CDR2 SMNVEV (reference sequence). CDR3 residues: CASRQGLAGYNEQFF. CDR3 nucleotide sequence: TGTGCCAGCAGGCAGGGACTAGCGGGTTACAATGAGCAGTTCTTC.

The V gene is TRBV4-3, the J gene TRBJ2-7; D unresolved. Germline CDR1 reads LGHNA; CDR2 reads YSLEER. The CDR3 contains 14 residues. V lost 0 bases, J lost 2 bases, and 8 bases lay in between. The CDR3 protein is CASSQDHSPYEQYF. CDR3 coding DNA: TGCGCCAGCAGCCAAGATCACAGTCCCTACGAGCAGTACTTC.

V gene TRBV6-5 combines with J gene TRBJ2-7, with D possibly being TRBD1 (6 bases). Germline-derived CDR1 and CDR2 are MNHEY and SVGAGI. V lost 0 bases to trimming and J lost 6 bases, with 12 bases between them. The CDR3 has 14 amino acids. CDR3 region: CASSYSHTGFEQYF. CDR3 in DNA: TGTGCCAGCAGTTACTCCCACACAGGGTTCGAGCAGTACTTC.

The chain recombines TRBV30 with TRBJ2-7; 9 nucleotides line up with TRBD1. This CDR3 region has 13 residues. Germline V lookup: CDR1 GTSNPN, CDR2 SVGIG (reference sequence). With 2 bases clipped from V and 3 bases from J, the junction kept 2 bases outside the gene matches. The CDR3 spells CAWSTGGFYEQYF. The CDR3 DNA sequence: TGTGCCTGGAGTACAGGGGGCTTCTACGAGCAGTACTTC.

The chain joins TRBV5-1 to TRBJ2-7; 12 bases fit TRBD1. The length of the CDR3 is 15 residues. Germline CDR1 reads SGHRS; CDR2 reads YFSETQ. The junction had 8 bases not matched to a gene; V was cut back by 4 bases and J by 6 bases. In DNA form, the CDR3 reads TGCGCCAGCAGCAGATCGGGACAGGGGGCCGGCGAGCAGTACTTC. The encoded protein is CASSRSGQGAGEQYF.

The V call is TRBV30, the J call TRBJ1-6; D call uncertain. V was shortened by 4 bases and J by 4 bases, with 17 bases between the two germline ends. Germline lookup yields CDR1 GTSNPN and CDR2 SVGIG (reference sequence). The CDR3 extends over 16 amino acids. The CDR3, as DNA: TGTGCCTGGACCGAGGGCGGGCTTAAGTATAATTCACCCCTCCACTTT. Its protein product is CAWTEGGLKYNSPLHF.

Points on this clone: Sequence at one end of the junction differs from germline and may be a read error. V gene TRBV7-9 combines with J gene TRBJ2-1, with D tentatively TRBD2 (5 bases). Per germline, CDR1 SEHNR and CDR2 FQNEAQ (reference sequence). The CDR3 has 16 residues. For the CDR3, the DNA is TGTTCCAGCAGCTTAGCCTTGAGGGTGGTCTACAATGAGCAGTTCTTC. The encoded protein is CSSSLALRVVYNEQFF.

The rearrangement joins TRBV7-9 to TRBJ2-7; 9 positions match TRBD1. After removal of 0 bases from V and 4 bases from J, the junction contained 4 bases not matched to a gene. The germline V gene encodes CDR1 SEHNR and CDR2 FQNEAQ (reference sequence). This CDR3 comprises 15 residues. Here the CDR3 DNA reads TGTGCCAGCAGCTTAGCCGACAGGGGGAAGTACGAGCAGTACTTC. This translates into CASSLADRGKYEQYF.

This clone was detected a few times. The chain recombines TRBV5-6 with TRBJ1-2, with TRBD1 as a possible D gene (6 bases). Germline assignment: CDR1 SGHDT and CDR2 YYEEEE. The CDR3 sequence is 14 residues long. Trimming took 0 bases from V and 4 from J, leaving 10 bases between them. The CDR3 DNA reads TGTGCCAGCAGCTTGGAGGGGGACGGCTATGGCTACACCTTC. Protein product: CASSLEGDGYGYTF.

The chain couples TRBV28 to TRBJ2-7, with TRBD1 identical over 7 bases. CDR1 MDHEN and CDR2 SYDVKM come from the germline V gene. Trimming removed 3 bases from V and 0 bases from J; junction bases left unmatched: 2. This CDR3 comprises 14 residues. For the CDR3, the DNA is TGTGCCAGCAGTTTGGACAGGCCCTCCTACGAGCAGTACTTC. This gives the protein CASSLDRPSYEQYF.

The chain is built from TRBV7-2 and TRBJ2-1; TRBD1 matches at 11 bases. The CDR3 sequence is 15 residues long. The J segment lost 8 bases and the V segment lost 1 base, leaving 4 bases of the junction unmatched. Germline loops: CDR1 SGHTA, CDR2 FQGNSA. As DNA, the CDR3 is TGTGCCAGCAGCTTAGGGGGGACAGGGGGGTATGAGCAGTTCTTC. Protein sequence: CASSLGGTGGYEQFF.

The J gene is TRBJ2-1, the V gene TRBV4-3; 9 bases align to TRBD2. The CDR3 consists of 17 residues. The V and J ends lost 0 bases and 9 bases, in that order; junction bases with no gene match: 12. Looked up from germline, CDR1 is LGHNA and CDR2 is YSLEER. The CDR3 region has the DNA TGCGCCAGCAGCCAAGATTTAGGAGCGGGGGGCAGCTGTGAGCAGTTCTTC. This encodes CASSQDLGAGGSCEQFF.

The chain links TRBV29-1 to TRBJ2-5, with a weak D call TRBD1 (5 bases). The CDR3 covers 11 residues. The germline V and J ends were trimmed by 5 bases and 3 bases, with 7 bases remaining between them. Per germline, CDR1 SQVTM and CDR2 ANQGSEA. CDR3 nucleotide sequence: TGCAGCGTTCCCAGGGAAGAGACCCAGTACTTC. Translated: CSVPREETQYF.

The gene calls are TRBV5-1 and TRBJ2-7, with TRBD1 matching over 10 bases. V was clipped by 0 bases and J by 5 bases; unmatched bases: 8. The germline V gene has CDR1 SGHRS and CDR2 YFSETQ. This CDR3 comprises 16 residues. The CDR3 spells CASSLGGTGEVNEQYF. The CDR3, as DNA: TGCGCCAGCAGCTTGGGCGGGACAGGGGAGGTGAACGAGCAGTACTTC.

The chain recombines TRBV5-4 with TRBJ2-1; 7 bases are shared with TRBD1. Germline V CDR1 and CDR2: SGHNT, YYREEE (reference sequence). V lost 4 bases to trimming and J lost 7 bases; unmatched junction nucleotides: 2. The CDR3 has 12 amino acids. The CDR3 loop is CASSRDRNEQFF. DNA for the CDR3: TGTGCCAGCAGCCGGGACAGAAATGAGCAGTTCTTC.

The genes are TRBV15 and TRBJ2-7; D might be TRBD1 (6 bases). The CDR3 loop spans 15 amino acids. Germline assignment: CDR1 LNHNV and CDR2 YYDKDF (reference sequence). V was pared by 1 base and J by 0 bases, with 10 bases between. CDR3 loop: CATSRGTGSSYEQYF. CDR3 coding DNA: TGTGCCACCAGCAGAGGTACAGGGTCCTCCTACGAGCAGTACTTC.

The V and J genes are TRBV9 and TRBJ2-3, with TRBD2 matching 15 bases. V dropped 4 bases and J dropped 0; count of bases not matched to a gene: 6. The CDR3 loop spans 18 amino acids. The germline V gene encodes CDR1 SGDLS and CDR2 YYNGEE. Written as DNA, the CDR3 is TGTGCCAGCAGCCCGGGGACTAGCGGGAGGACTAGCACAGATACGCAGTATTTT. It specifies CASSPGTSGRTSTDTQYF.

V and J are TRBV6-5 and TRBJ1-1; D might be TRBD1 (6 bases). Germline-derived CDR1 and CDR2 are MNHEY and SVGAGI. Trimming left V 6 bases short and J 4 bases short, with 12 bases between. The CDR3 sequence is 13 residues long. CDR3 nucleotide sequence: TGTGCCAGCAGAACCACAGGGAGCACTGAAGCTTTCTTT. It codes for CASRTTGSTEAFF.

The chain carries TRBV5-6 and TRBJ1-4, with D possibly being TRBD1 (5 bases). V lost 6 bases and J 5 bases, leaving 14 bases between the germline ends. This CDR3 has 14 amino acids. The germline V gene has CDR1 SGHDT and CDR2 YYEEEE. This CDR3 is CASTISGGNEKLFF. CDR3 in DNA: TGTGCCAGCACTATCTCGGGGGGGAATGAAAAACTGTTTTTT.

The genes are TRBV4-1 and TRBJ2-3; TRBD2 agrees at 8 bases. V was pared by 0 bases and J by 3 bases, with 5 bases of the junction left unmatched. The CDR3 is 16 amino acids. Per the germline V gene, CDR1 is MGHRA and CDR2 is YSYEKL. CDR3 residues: CASSQESSGRTDTQYF. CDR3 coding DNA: TGCGCCAGCAGCCAAGAATCCAGCGGGAGAACAGATACGCAGTATTTT.

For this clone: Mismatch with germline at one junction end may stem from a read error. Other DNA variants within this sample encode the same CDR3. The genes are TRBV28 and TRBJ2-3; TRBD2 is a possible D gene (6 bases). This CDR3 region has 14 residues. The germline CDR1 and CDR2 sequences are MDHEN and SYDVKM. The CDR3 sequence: CASSLTQAGGGQYF. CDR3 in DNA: TGTGCCAGCAGTTTAACACAGGCCGGGGGTGGGCAGTACTTT. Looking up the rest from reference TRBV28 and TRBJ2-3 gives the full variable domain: DVKVTQSSRYLVKRTGEKVFLECVQDMDHENMFWYRQDPGLGLRLIYFSYDVKMKEKGDIPEGYSVSREKKERFSLILESASTNQTSMYLCASSLTQAGGGQYFGPGTRLTVL.

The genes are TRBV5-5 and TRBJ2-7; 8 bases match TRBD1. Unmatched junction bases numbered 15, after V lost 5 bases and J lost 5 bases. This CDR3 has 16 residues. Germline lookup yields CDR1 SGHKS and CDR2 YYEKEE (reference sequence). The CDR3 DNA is TGTGCCAGCAGACCGACCCCCCGGACAGGGCCCAACGAGCAGTACTTC. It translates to CASRPTPRTGPNEQYF. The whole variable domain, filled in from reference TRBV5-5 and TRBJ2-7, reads DAGVTQSPTHLIKTRGQQVTLRCSPISGHKSVSWYQQVLGQGPQFIFQYYEKEERGRGNFPDRFSARQFPNYSSELNVNALLLGDSALYLCASRPTPRTGPNEQYFGPGTRLTVT.

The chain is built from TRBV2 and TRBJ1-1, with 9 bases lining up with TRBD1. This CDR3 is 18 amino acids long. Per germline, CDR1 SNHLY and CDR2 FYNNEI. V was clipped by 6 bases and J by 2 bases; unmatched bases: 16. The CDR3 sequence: CASSGRRSGTGRNTEAFF. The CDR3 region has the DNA TGTGCCAGCAGCGGGCGACGCTCTGGGACAGGGAGAAACACTGAAGCTTTCTTT.

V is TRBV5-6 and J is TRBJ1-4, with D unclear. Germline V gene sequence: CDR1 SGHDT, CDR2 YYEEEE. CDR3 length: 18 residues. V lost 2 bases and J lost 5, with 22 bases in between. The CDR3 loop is CASSFSAGREATNEKLFF. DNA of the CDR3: TGTGCCAGCAGCTTTTCAGCGGGGAGGGAAGCGACAAATGAAAAACTGTTTTTT.